The 16 T cell receptor beta chains reported below all come from one sample, sequenced in a study of beta chain features in type 1 diabetes. As every portion of the isolated RNA was reverse transcribed, the sequencing read expressed TCRB transcripts. Clones were sequenced by immunoSEQ multiplex PCR, and TCRdb holds only the in-frame ones, with some missing. The profile shows just over 600,000 clones, less than 20% of them singletons. Sequenced: naive CD4+ T cells from blood. All receptors come from a man younger than 35 in good health.

The chain joins TRBV29-1 to TRBJ2-1, with D perhaps TRBD1 (5 bases). The CDR3 covers 13 residues. Germline V gene sequence: CDR1 SQVTM, CDR2 ANQGSEA. V was clipped by 7 bases and J by 1 base, with 11 bases between them. CDR3: CSAGPRSYNEQFF. The CDR3 DNA sequence: TGCAGCGCAGGGCCCAGGTCCTACAATGAGCAGTTCTTC.

This clone was counted only a few times. The rearrangement links TRBV9 to TRBJ2-5, with D hard to call. The CDR3 is made up of 15 amino acids. Per the germline V gene, CDR1 is SGDLS and CDR2 is YYNGEE. Trimming pared 1 base from V and 1 base from J, leaving 11 bases between. The CDR3 here is CASSVSSVTQETQYF. Written as DNA, the CDR3 is TGTGCCAGCAGCGTAAGTTCAGTGACCCAAGAGACCCAGTACTTC.

This clone was observed a few times. The V and J genes are TRBV7-3 and TRBJ2-7; 7 bases map to TRBD1. Losses at the gene ends were 5 bases for V and 2 bases for J; bases not matched to a gene: 9. This CDR3 contains 15 residues. The germline V gene encodes CDR1 SGHTA and CDR2 FQGTGA. CDR3 coding DNA: TGTGCCAGCAGCCAAGGCCCGGGACAGACCTACGAGCAGTACTTC. Its protein is CASSQGPGQTYEQYF.

The chain combines TRBV6-5 with TRBJ2-1; 7 bases are shared with TRBD2. The trim removed 7 bases at V and 10 bases at J, leaving 10 bases unmatched. Per the germline V gene, CDR1 is MNHEY and CDR2 is SVGAGI. The CDR3 has 13 residues. The CDR3 spells CASNGRPGGEQFF. CDR3 DNA sequence: TGTGCCAGCAACGGACGTCCCGGGGGGGAGCAGTTCTTC.

The CDR3 spells CASTEGTSGFVDTQYF. The CDR3 DNA is TGTGCCAGCACCGAAGGGACTAGTGGGTTTGTAGATACGCAGTATTTT. The rearrangement joins TRBV25-1 to TRBJ2-3; TRBD2 agrees at 8 bases. CDR1 and CDR2 (germline): MGHDK, SYGVNS. V lost 7 bases and J lost 5; bases outside the gene matches: 14. The CDR3 loop spans 16 amino acids.

This rearrangement joins TRBV5-4 to TRBJ2-5; D might be TRBD2 (6 bases). The ends were cut back, 4 bases at V and 1 base at J, with 14 bases in the middle. Germline V lookup: CDR1 SGHNT, CDR2 YYREEE (reference sequence). This CDR3 spans 15 amino acids. The CDR3 sequence is CASSPGQGLQETQYF. The CDR3 bases are TGTGCCAGCAGCCCTGGTCAGGGACTCCAAGAGACCCAGTACTTC.

For this clone: An end of the junction differs from the germline gene, which may be a read error. The chain joins TRBV6-1 to TRBJ1-2, with D unclear. Per the germline V gene, CDR1 is MNHNS and CDR2 is SASEGT. This CDR3 contains 16 residues. CDR3 nucleotides: TGTGCCAGCATTGAAGACTATGGACGAAGTAACTATGGCTACACCTTC. It is translated as CASIEDYGRSNYGYTF.

The chain combines TRBV2 with TRBJ1-4, with a possible D match to TRBD1 (5 bases). The CDR3 totals 15 residues. Trimming shortened V by 0 bases and J by 4 bases, and 9 bases separated the two germline ends. Germline assignment: CDR1 SNHLY and CDR2 FYNNEI. This CDR3 is CASSEARGSNEKLFF. As DNA, the CDR3 is TGTGCCAGCAGTGAAGCGAGGGGAAGTAATGAAAAACTGTTTTTT.

This clone was recorded only once. The chain has TRBV4-3 and TRBJ2-2; no clear D gene. The CDR3 is 15 residues long. V dropped 6 bases and J dropped 3 bases, with 14 bases sitting between them. Germline V gene sequence: CDR1 LGHNA, CDR2 YSLEER. The CDR3: CASSRQFPDTGELFF. CDR3 DNA sequence: TGCGCCAGCAGTCGGCAGTTCCCGGACACCGGGGAGCTGTTTTTT.

The genes are TRBV10-3 and TRBJ2-7; no reliable D call. V was cut by 11 bases and J by 4 bases, with 18 bases left in between. The CDR3 has 13 residues. Germline CDR1 is ENHRY and CDR2 is SYGVKD. The CDR3 region has the DNA TGTGCCTCCCGTGGCCAGGTCGATTACGAGCAGTACTTC. Its protein is CASRGQVDYEQYF.

This clone was counted only a few times. The CDR3 DNA is TGTGCCAGCAGTTTAGAGCCCCCCACGGGACGGATCTACAATGAGCAGTTCTTC. Protein product: CASSLEPPTGRIYNEQFF. The rearrangement links TRBV27 to TRBJ2-1; D may match TRBD1 or TRBD2 (5 bases each). This CDR3 has 18 amino acids. In germline, CDR1 is MNHEY, CDR2 SMNVEV (reference sequence). Trimming shortened V by 2 bases and J by 3 bases, and 20 bases separated the two germline ends.

This clone turned up a few times. The chain links TRBV15 to TRBJ1-4, with D possibly matching TRBD1 (6 bases). Looked up from germline, CDR1 is LNHNV and CDR2 is YYDKDF (reference sequence). Trimming took off 1 base at V and 8 bases at J, with 17 bases between the two ends. The CDR3 contains 16 residues. CDR3 DNA: TGTGCCACCAGCAGAGCCCGGGGGCCTGTTCGGGAAAAACTGTTTTTT. Its translation is CATSRARGPVREKLFF. The variable domain in full, with the rest retrieved from reference TRBV15 and TRBJ1-4, is DAMVIQNPRYQVTQFGKPVTLSCSQTLNHNVMYWYQQKSSQAPKLLFHYYDKDFNNEADTPDNFQSRRPNTSFCFLDIRSPGLGDTAMYLCATSRARGPVREKLFFGSGTQLSVL.

This clone was observed a handful of times. The chain combines TRBV7-3 with TRBJ1-1; D remains ambiguous. Germline CDR1 is SGHTA and CDR2 is FQGTGA. With 0 bases removed from V and 2 bases from J, the gap between germline ends came to 7 bases. CDR3 size: 14 residues. CDR3 coding DNA: TGTGCCAGCAGCTTAACACGGGCAAACACTGAAGCTTTCTTT. Translating it yields CASSLTRANTEAFF.

The table lists this clone with a few counts. The rearrangement joins TRBV5-6 to TRBJ2-5; TRBD1 aligns across 7 bases. The germline V gene has CDR1 SGHDT and CDR2 YYEEEE. The CDR3 runs 16 residues. V gave up 2 bases and J gave up 1 base; unmatched junction bases: 8. The CDR3 here is CASSFYRGSFQETQYF. Here the CDR3 DNA reads TGTGCCAGCAGCTTCTACAGGGGTAGCTTCCAAGAGACCCAGTACTTC.

The V gene is TRBV10-3, the J gene TRBJ2-4, with TRBD1 as a possible D gene (5 bases). Trimming removed 5 bases from V and 0 bases from J, with 14 bases in between. The CDR3 has 16 residues. The germline gives CDR1 ENHRY, CDR2 SYGVKD. CDR3 region: CAISKTATGAKNIQYF. CDR3 coding DNA: TGTGCCATCAGTAAGACCGCTACAGGAGCCAAAAACATTCAGTACTTC.

This clone occurred a few times. The chain couples TRBV29-1 to TRBJ2-5; D not resolved. The J call is uncertain, as TRBJ2-7 better fits the DNA end. This CDR3 has 10 residues. CDR1 is SQVTM, CDR2 ANQGSEA, per germline. The CDR3 nucleotides are TGCAGCGTTGTTCAAGTCGAGCAGTACTTC. This encodes CSVVQVEQYF.